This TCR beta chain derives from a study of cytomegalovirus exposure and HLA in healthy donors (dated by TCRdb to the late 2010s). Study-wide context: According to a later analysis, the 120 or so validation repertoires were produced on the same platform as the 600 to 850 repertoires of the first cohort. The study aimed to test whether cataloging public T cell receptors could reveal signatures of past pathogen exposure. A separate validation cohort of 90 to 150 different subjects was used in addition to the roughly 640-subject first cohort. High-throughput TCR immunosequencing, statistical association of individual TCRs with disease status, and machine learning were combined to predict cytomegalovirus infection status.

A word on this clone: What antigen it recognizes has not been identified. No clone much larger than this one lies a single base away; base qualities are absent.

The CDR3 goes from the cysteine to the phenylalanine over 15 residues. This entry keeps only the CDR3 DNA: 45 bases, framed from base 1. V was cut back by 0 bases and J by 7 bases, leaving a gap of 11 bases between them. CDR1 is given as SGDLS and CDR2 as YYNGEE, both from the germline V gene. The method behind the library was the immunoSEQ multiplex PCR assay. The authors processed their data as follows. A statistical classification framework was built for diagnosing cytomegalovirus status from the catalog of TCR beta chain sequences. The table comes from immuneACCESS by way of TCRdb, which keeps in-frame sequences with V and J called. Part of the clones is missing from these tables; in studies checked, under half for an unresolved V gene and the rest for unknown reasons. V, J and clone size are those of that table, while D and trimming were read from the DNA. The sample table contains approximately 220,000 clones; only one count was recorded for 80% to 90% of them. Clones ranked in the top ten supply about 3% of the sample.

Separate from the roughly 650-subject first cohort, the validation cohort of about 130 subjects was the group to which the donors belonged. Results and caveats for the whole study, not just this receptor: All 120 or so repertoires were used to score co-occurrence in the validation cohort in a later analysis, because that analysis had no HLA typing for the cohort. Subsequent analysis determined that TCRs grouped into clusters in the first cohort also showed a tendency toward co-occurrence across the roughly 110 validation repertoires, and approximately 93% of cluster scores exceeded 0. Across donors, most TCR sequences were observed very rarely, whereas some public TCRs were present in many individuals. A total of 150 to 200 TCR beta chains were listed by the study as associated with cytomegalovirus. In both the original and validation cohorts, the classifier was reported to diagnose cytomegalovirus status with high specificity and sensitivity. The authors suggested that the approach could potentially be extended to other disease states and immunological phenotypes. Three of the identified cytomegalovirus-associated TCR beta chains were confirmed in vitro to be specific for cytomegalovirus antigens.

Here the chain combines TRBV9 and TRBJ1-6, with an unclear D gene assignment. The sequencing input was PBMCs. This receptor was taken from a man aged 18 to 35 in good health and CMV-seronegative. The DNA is TGTGCCAGCAGCGTAGAAGTCGGTGTAAATTCACCCCTCCACTTT. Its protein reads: CASSVEVGVNSPLHF.